This entry concerns a single T cell receptor (beta chain). Its specificity is unknown. V shed 7 bases, J shed 3 bases, and the junction held 6 bases outside the gene matches. This CDR3 is built from 14 residues. Germline V gene data show CDR1 as LNHDA and CDR2 as SQIVND (reference sequence). This entry belongs to a study of PD-1 blockade in mismatch repair-deficient tumors. The overall study: Patients had about 13 mismatch repair-deficient cancer types and were previously treated and progressing. Findings of the study overall: After pembrolizumab, tumor-resident clones rose rapidly, then generally contracted before radiologic responses.

Profiling relied on immunoSEQ multiplex PCR, and the TCRdb table lists in-frame clones only, not all of them. The repertoire includes tens of thousands of clones, 84% of them detected once, and approximately 3.1% sits in the top ten. Source: PBMCs, taken before pembrolizumab treatment. The V gene is TRBV19, the J gene TRBJ2-4; 7 bases map to TRBD2. This receptor was identified in an adult with mismatch repair-deficient cancer. CDR3 amino acids: CASTDGGNKNIQYF. In DNA, the CDR3 is TGTGCCAGTACTGACGGGGGGAACAAAAACATTCAGTACTTC. Together with reference TRBV19 and TRBJ2-4, the CDR3 gives the full variable domain: DGGITQSPKYLFRKEGQNVTLSCEQNLNHDAMYWYRQDPGQGLRLIYYSQIVNDFQKGDIAEGYSVSREKKESFPLTVTSAQKNPTAFYLCASTDGGNKNIQYFGAGTRLSVL.